This T cell receptor beta chain was obtained from a study of blood T cells in healthy people across ages. Per-sample PBMC isolation yielded at least 6.5 million cells. This CDR3 has 16 amino acids. With V trimmed by 6 bases and J by 1 base, 8 bases remained unmatched. Germline V gene data show CDR1 as SQVTM and CDR2 as ANQGSEA. Alongside a J-beta primer mix, a sample-barcoded 5' primer served in a second PCR lasting about 7 to 12 cycles. Per sample, CDR3-containing paired-end reads numbered at least 2.5 million. TCRdb re-called the 5' RACE reads with MiXCR, one entry per CDR3 protein. Among around 800,000 distinct CDR3 sequences, around 25% were seen once, and the ten largest hold around 3%. Ten or more counts support this clonotype. These same data were also listed under a study on T cells of mothers and their children. That source adds: Mothers yielded over 8.5 million CDR3 reads, children some 2.8 million each.

The sequence derives from a boy aged 10-17 years in good health. The sequencing input was blood. The chain combines TRBV29-1 with TRBJ2-2, with TRBD1 matching over 10 bases. CDR3 amino acids: CSVLDRGHKNTGELFF. In nucleotides, the CDR3 is TGCAGCGTACTCGACAGGGGGCACAAGAACACCGGGGAGCTGTTTTTT.